This TCR beta chain was observed in a study of regulatory T cells in long-lasting Graves disease. With iRepertoire HTBI primers and Arm-PCR of CDR3 regions, TCR beta libraries were built. TCRdb reprocessed the multiplex PCR reads with MiXCR, giving one entry per CDR3 protein. The table records roughly 610,000 distinct CDR3 sequences, about 16% of them present only once. The time point here: newly diagnosed GD, antithyroid drugs for less than 3 months. Scientists built the TCR library using RNA that was extracted from PBMCs. This clonotype was counted many times. The data were also submitted as part of a second study, on T cells in Graves' hyperthyroidism and ophthalmopathy.

Source: peripheral blood mononuclear cells (PBMCs), taken at new diagnosis, from a patient treated with antithyroid drugs. The sequence derives from a woman aged 25 to 39 with Graves disease.

This CDR3 reads CATSTRQGARTEAFF. The CDR3 coding sequence is TGTGCCACCAGCACCAGACAGGGGGCGCGGACTGAAGCTTTCTTT. V gene TRBV15 combines with J gene TRBJ1-1; 10 positions agree with TRBD1. Trimming took 4 bases from V and 5 from J; bases not matched to a gene: 7. The V gene's germline CDR1 is LNHNV and CDR2 YYDKDF (reference sequence). The CDR3 length is 15 residues.